These T cell receptor beta chains were read from a single sample in a study of shared clonotypes between healthy human individuals. The table came from immunoSEQ multiplex PCR; TCRdb's copy has only in-frame clones and leaves some out. This table holds around 1.9 million clones, roughly 95% found once. Sequencing used naive CD8+ T cells from PBMCs. These receptors all stem from a man between 18 and 29 years old in good health. Some clones in this sample may be carry-over from other donors' samples. Each CDR3 is given with its conserved first and last residue. D genes are given only for firm matches. Expanded clones get a size class; other rows say once, few or many, or leave the size out.

NA	TRBV6-1	NA	TRBJ1-4	TGTGCCAGCTGGTCGGGTGAAAAACTGTTTTTT	CASWSGEKLFF
TRBD1	TRBV25-1	NA	TRBJ1-1	TGTGCCAGCAGGGGGGACAGGAACACTGAAGCTTTCTTT	CASRGDRNTEAFF
TRBD2	TRBV7-8	NA	TRBJ2-1	TGTGCCAGCAGCTTAGCACTAGCGGGAGGGAGCTCCTACAATGAGCAGTTCTTC	CASSLALAGGSSYNEQFF
TRBD2	TRBV6-5	NA	TRBJ2-1	TGTGCCAGCAGTACTCGACTAGCCTCCTACAATGAGCAGTTCTTC	CASSTRLASYNEQFF
NA	TRBV5-1	NA	TRBJ1-5	TGCGCCAGCAGCCACGAAGGGGGGATTCAGCCCCAGCATTTT	CASSHEGGIQPQHF
TRBD1	TRBV27	NA	TRBJ1-2	TGTGCCAGCAGTGAGACGACAGGGAACGGCTATGGCTACACCTTC	CASSETTGNGYGYTF
NA	TRBV7-9	NA	TRBJ2-1	TGTGCCAGCCGGCCAGGGACCCGGAATGAGCAGTTCTTC	CASRPGTRNEQFF
TRBD1	TRBV19	NA	TRBJ2-1	TGTGCCAGTAGTCCGAGGACAGGGGGCGATGAGCAGTTCTTC	CASSPRTGGDEQFF
TRBD2	TRBV6-4	NA	TRBJ2-1	TGTGCCAGCAGTGAAGAGTTCGGGCGGGAGGGTTACAATGAGCAGTTCTTC	CASSEEFGREGYNEQFF
TRBD1	TRBV28	NA	TRBJ1-2	TGTGCCAGCAGTTTCGACTCGGGACAGATCTATGGCTACACCTTC	CASSFDSGQIYGYTF
TRBD1	TRBV6-6	NA	TRBJ1-4	TGTGCCAGCAGTTACTTTATCGACAGGGCGAATGAAAAACTGTTTTTT	CASSYFIDRANEKLFF
NA	TRBV14	NA	TRBJ1-5	TGTGCCAGCAGCCAAGCGCTCCATCAGCCCCAGCATTTT	CASSQALHQPQHF
NA	TRBV28	NA	TRBJ2-5	TGTGCCAGCAGCCTCCTCTCGGGGCTAGAGGGGGTAGAGACCCAGTACTTC	CASSLLSGLEGVETQYF
TRBD1	TRBV19	few	TRBJ1-5	TGTGCCAGTAACGTAATCCCACAGGGGGCCCAGCCCCAGCATTTT	CASNVIPQGAQPQHF
NA	TRBV5-5	NA	TRBJ1-3	TGTGCCAGCAGCTTGCTTGTCCGGGTAGCTCTTGGAAACACCATATATTTT	CASSLLVRVALGNTIYF
NA	TRBV27	NA	TRBJ1-4	TGTGCCAGCAGTTTAAGGGGTGGACCTGCAACTAATGAAAAACTGTTTTTT	CASSLRGGPATNEKLFF
NA	TRBV27	NA	TRBJ1-1	TGTGCCAGCAGTTTATCGTCGGGGGGCGATACTGAAGCTTTCTTT	CASSLSSGGDTEAFF
NA	TRBV6-5	NA	TRBJ1-1	TGTGCCAGCAGTTACACTGGGGAGGGGACTGAAGCTTTCTTT	CASSYTGEGTEAFF
NA	TRBV9	NA	TRBJ2-1	TGTGCCAGCAGCGCCGGGAGTAGAAGTTTCGGTGAGCAGTTCTTC	CASSAGSRSFGEQFF
NA	TRBV10-3	NA	TRBJ2-5	TGTGCCACCGGGAATGACAGACAAGAGACCCAGTACTTC	CATGNDRQETQYF
NA	TRBV28	NA	TRBJ2-7	TGTGCCAGCAGTCGGGACACGAGCTCCTACGAGCAGTACTTC	CASSRDTSSYEQYF
NA	TRBV6-6	once	TRBJ2-5	TGTGCCAGCAGTACGGGAAGGGAGACCCAGTACTTC	CASSTGRETQYF
TRBD1	TRBV27	NA	TRBJ2-7	TGTGCCAGCAGTTTTTATGGCAGGGGGCCAGATAGCTCCTACGAGCAGTACTTC	CASSFYGRGPDSSYEQYF
NA	TRBV7-9	NA	TRBJ1-2	TGTGCCAGCAGCACGGAGACAGAACGGGCTGGCTACACCTTC	CASSTETERAGYTF
NA	TRBV5-1	NA	TRBJ1-1	TGCGCCAGCAGCTTGCACAGCCCCACTGAAGCTTTCTTT	CASSLHSPTEAFF
NA	TRBV9	NA	TRBJ2-7	TGTGCCAGCAGCGTAGTAAGGGGAAGTGAGCAGTACTTC	CASSVVRGSEQYF
NA	TRBV4-2	NA	TRBJ2-7	TGTGCCAGCAGCCACCGGACAGCCTACGAGCAGTACTTC	CASSHRTAYEQYF
NA	TRBV7-9	NA	TRBJ2-5	TGTGCCAGCAGCTTAGGGGGGCTTGGCGAGACCCAGTACTTC	CASSLGGLGETQYF
TRBD2	TRBV7-9	NA	TRBJ2-1	TGTGCCAGCAGCTTACCGGTAGCGGGGGGGAAATACAATGAGCAGTTCTTC	CASSLPVAGGKYNEQFF
TRBD1	TRBV11-2	NA	TRBJ2-5	TGTGCCAGCAGCTTAGTAAGGGGGCGCGAGGGGATGGAGACCCAGTACTTC	CASSLVRGREGMETQYF
NA	TRBV11-2	NA	TRBJ2-5	TGTGCCAGCAGCTTAGTTGGGGGTGGGGAGACCCAGTACTTC	CASSLVGGGETQYF
NA	TRBV28	NA	TRBJ2-7	TGTGCCAGCAGTACCCGACAGTCCTACGAGCAGTACTTC	CASSTRQSYEQYF
TRBD1	TRBV9	NA	TRBJ2-1	TGTGCCAGCAGCGTAGGGGACAGGGGACGAGAGCAGTTCTTC	CASSVGDRGREQFF
TRBD1	TRBV19	NA	TRBJ1-2	TGTGCCAGTAGTATACCTGGCGGGACAGTAGATCGCTATGGCTACACCTTC	CASSIPGGTVDRYGYTF
TRBD1	TRBV7-6	once	TRBJ2-1	TGTGCCAGCAGCCCGGACAGGGCCTGGAATGAGCAGTTCTTC	CASSPDRAWNEQFF
NA	TRBV9	once	TRBJ2-3	TGTGCCAGCAGCGATTCGACAGATACGCAGTATTTT	CASSDSTDTQYF